The 20 T cell receptor beta chains given below trace back to one sample, sequenced in a study of blood T cell repertoires in COVID-19. TCRdb's table, derived via immunoSEQ multiplex PCR, lists solely in-frame clones and lacks some. The data show roughly 100,000 clones, 76% seen once. Sequenced: peripheral blood. The source of these receptors is a man between 70 and 80 years old with acute or convalescent COVID-19.

The rearrangement joins TRBV5-1 to TRBJ1-1; D not resolved. V was cut by 3 bases and J by 0 bases, with 6 bases left in between. Looked up from germline, CDR1 is SGHRS and CDR2 is YFSETQ. The CDR3 runs 13 residues. CDR3 residues: CASSWTVNTEAFF. In nucleotides, the CDR3 is TGCGCCAGCAGCTGGACTGTGAACACTGAAGCTTTCTTT.

The chain recombines TRBV5-1 with TRBJ1-1; no clear D gene. Germline CDR1 is SGHRS and CDR2 is YFSETQ. Trimming took off 4 bases at V and 1 base at J, with 11 bases between the two ends. The CDR3 loop spans 14 amino acids. The CDR3 loop is CASSLSGRNTEAFF. The CDR3 nucleotides are TGCGCCAGCAGCCTGTCGGGGAGGAACACTGAAGCTTTCTTT. The whole variable domain, filled in from reference TRBV5-1 and TRBJ1-1, reads KAGVTQTPRYLIKTRGQQVTLSCSPISGHRSVSWYQQTPGQGLQFLFEYFSETQRNKGNFPGRFSGRQFSNSRSEMNVSTLELGDSALYLCASSLSGRNTEAFFGQGTRLTVV.

The V and J genes are TRBV28 and TRBJ2-1; 11 bases are a match to TRBD2. Looked up from germline, CDR1 is MDHEN and CDR2 is SYDVKM. J was trimmed by 4 bases and V by 5 bases; bases with no gene match: 4. CDR3 size: 15 residues. CDR3 coding DNA: TGTGCCAGCAGTGCGACTAGCGGGGAGTACAATGAGCAGTTCTTC. Protein: CASSATSGEYNEQFF.

V usage is TRBV27 and J usage is TRBJ2-2; 9 nucleotides align to TRBD2. The CDR3 has 19 residues. V shed 4 bases and J 7 bases; nucleotides not matched to a gene: 19. CDR1 and CDR2 (germline): MNHEY, SMNVEV (reference sequence). The CDR3 is CASSYTPGRGGGPGGELFF. In DNA form, the CDR3 reads TGTGCCAGCAGTTACACCCCCGGGCGCGGGGGGGGTCCTGGCGGGGAGCTGTTTTTT.

This clone was seen a few times. This chain links TRBV29-1 with TRBJ2-3; a possible D gene is TRBD1 (5 bases). CDR3 size: 15 residues. Trimming cost V 6 bases and J 0 bases, with 16 bases left between them. CDR1 is SQVTM, CDR2 ANQGSEA, per germline. The CDR3 nucleotides are TGCAGCGTGGCCTCAGGGCTTTCTAGCACAGATACGCAGTATTTT. As protein: CSVASGLSSTDTQYF.

This clone was seen more than once but under ten times. The chain has TRBV25-1 and TRBJ1-5; weak D call: TRBD1 (5 bases). This CDR3 is 15 amino acids long. The germline CDR1 and CDR2 sequences are MGHDK and SYGVNS. V was trimmed by 4 bases and J by 2 bases, leaving 12 bases between them. As DNA, the CDR3 is TGTGCCAGCAGTGCCCAGAGACAGTGCAATCAGCCCCAGCATTTT. Translation gives CASSAQRQCNQPQHF.

The CDR3 loop reads CASSLDKIPHGYEQYV. CDR3 DNA: TGTGCCAGCAGCTTAGATAAGATCCCCCACGGGTACGAGCAGTACGTC. The rearrangement uses TRBV11-2 and TRBJ2-7; D is ambiguous. Germline V CDR1 and CDR2: SGHAT, FQNNGV. This CDR3 spans 16 amino acids. With 0 bases removed from V and 4 bases from J, the gap between germline ends came to 16 bases.

The chain links TRBV10-2 to TRBJ2-1; D is possibly TRBD2 (6 bases). V lost 10 bases, J lost 0 bases, and 19 bases lay in between. This CDR3 is built from 16 residues. CDR1 and CDR2 (germline): WSHSY, SAAADI. The CDR3 loop reads CATTDREPPSYNEQFF. The CDR3, as DNA: TGCGCCACCACGGACCGGGAGCCCCCCTCCTACAATGAGCAGTTCTTC.

The chain has TRBV2 and TRBJ1-4; no definite D call. Germline loops: CDR1 SNHLY, CDR2 FYNNEI. The CDR3 runs 13 residues. V lost 0 bases and J 7 bases, leaving 6 bases between the germline ends. This chain's CDR3 is CASSEAPGEKLFF. CDR3 nucleotides: TGTGCCAGCAGTGAAGCGCCGGGTGAAAAACTGTTTTTT.

The V call is TRBV24-1, the J call TRBJ2-1, with a weak D call TRBD2 (6 bases). The V and J ends lost 5 bases and 0 bases respectively, with 16 bases between them. This CDR3 is 17 amino acids long. From germline, CDR1 is KGHDR and CDR2 SFDVKD. The CDR3 DNA is TGTGCCACCAGTGGAAAACCTAGCGCGCCCTCCTACAATGAGCAGTTCTTC. Translated, it gives CATSGKPSAPSYNEQFF.

The chain combines TRBV24-1 with TRBJ1-1; 10 bases line up with TRBD1. Per the germline V gene, CDR1 is KGHDR and CDR2 is SFDVKD. With 0 bases clipped from V and 5 bases from J, the junction kept 11 bases outside the gene matches. This CDR3 region has 18 residues. CDR3 coding DNA: TGTGCCACCAGTGATTTGCCCCGAGGGGACAGGGGCAGGACTGAAGCTTTCTTT. Its protein product is CATSDLPRGDRGRTEAFF.

The V and J genes are TRBV4-2 and TRBJ1-6, with 7 bases that match TRBD1. Germline V gene sequence: CDR1 LGHNA, CDR2 YNFKEQ. The CDR3 totals 15 residues. V lost 2 bases to trimming and J lost 7 bases; unmatched junction nucleotides: 5. The chain's CDR3 is CASSQPGTENSPLHF. Written as DNA, the CDR3 is TGTGCCAGCAGCCAACCCGGGACAGAAAATTCACCCCTCCACTTT.

This clone was counted once. The chain links TRBV6-4 to TRBJ2-3, with D possibly matching TRBD1 (6 bases). CDR1 MRHNA and CDR2 SNTAGT come from the germline V gene. Trimming pared 2 bases from V and 4 bases from J, leaving 7 bases between. The CDR3 runs to 13 residues. CDR3 coding DNA: TGTGCCAGCAGTGACAGGGGGTCAGATACGCAGTATTTT. The encoded protein is CASSDRGSDTQYF.

This clone was seen only once. The chain links TRBV6-5 to TRBJ1-1, with 8 bases aligning to TRBD1. V was pared by 2 bases and J by 5 bases, with 10 bases of the junction left unmatched. Germline V lookup: CDR1 MNHEY, CDR2 SVGAGI. This CDR3 spans 16 amino acids. The CDR3 protein is CASSYGRGPGETEAFF. CDR3 sequence (DNA): TGTGCCAGCAGTTACGGCAGGGGGCCCGGGGAGACTGAAGCTTTCTTT.

The rearrangement links TRBV11-2 to TRBJ2-7; D unclear. The CDR3 totals 15 residues. The V end was cut by 1 base, the J end by 0 bases, with 10 bases between. The germline CDR1 and CDR2 sequences are SGHAT and FQNNGV. In DNA form, the CDR3 reads TGTGCCAGCAGCTTAGGTGTCACCAGCTCCTACGAGCAGTACGTC. Translation: CASSLGVTSSYEQYV.

The rearrangement links TRBV19 to TRBJ2-3, with 8 bases matching TRBD1. CDR1 and CDR2 from the germline V gene are LNHDA and SQIVND (reference sequence). V trimming: 8 bases; J trimming: 0 bases; junction bases outside the gene matches: 7. The CDR3 totals 15 residues. In DNA, the CDR3 is TGTGCCAGTCTCCGACAGGGGACTAGCACAGATACGCAGTATTTT. Protein: CASLRQGTSTDTQYF.

V is TRBV2 and J is TRBJ2-3; 14 bases agree with TRBD2. Unmatched junction bases numbered 6, after V lost 6 bases and J lost 4 bases. The CDR3 consists of 16 residues. CDR1 and CDR2 (germline): SNHLY, FYNNEI. The CDR3 reads CASRITTSGGADTQYF. The CDR3 nucleotides read TGTGCCAGCAGGATAACGACTAGCGGGGGGGCAGATACGCAGTATTTT.

This chain links TRBV7-3 with TRBJ1-1, with TRBD1 matching over 8 bases. The CDR3 loop spans 15 amino acids. Germline V gene sequence: CDR1 SGHTA, CDR2 FQGTGA. J gave up 1 base and V 5 bases, and 6 bases lay outside the gene matches. CDR3 amino acids: CASSARGQGNTEAFF. In DNA, the CDR3 is TGTGCCAGCAGCGCGAGAGGACAGGGGAACACTGAAGCTTTCTTT.

In its sample, this clone was seen once. The chain links TRBV3-1 (or the pseudogene TRBV3-2) to TRBJ2-7; D gene ambiguous. V lost 0 bases, J lost 3 bases, and 6 bases lay in between. The CDR3 is 13 residues long. Germline V CDR1 and CDR2: LGHDT, YNNKEL (reference sequence). This CDR3 is CASSQDGDYEQYF. The DNA for the CDR3 is TGTGCCAGCAGCCAAGATGGAGACTACGAGCAGTACTTC.

This chain links TRBV19 with TRBJ2-3, with D perhaps matching TRBD2 (6 bases). The V gene lost 7 bases and the J gene lost 5 bases, with 10 bases spanning the gap. CDR1 is LNHDA and CDR2 is SQIVND in the germline V gene (reference sequence). The CDR3 spans 12 residues. CDR3 sequence reads: CASTWGEDTQYF. Written as DNA, the CDR3 is TGTGCCAGTACTTGGGGGGAAGATACGCAGTATTTT.